This entry lists 17 T cell receptor beta chains sequenced from one sample in a study of cytomegalovirus exposure and HLA in healthy donors. The study ran its PCR with 60 Vbeta and 13 Jbeta primers. Sequenced by immunoSEQ multiplex PCR; TCRdb stores in-frame clones only, minus some. Of roughly 140,000 clones in the sample, roughly 74% were seen once. Input material: PBMCs. The receptors were gathered from a woman between 18 and 30 years old in good health and CMV-seropositive.

The chain links TRBV6-5 to TRBJ1-4, with D unclear. Between the trimmed V and J ends, which lost 5 bases and 4 bases, there was a span of 11 bases. The germline gives CDR1 MNHEY, CDR2 SVGAGI. The CDR3 sequence is 14 residues long. The CDR3 region is CASSPGLINEKLFF. The DNA for the CDR3 is TGTGCCAGCAGTCCCGGACTCATTAATGAAAAACTGTTTTTT.

J is TRBJ1-3 and V is TRBV28; TRBD1 might be the D (5 bases). CDR1 is MDHEN and CDR2 is SYDVKM in the germline V gene. The germline V and J ends were trimmed by 8 bases and 1 base, with 15 bases remaining between them. This CDR3 spans 15 amino acids. The CDR3 coding sequence is TGTGCCAGCCAGCGGGGCGGAGGGTCTGGAAACACCATATATTTT. This encodes CASQRGGGSGNTIYF.

The rearrangement links TRBV5-1 to TRBJ2-7, with 9 positions matching TRBD1. From germline, CDR1 is SGHRS and CDR2 YFSETQ. With V trimmed by 2 bases and J by 3 bases, 6 bases remained unmatched. The CDR3 contains 15 residues. The CDR3 bases are TGCGCCAGCAGCTTTAACCCGGGACAGGGCTACGAGCAGTACTTC. Its translation: CASSFNPGQGYEQYF.

This chain links TRBV9 with TRBJ2-1; tentatively, D is TRBD1 (6 bases). This CDR3 is built from 19 residues. Trimming removed 4 bases from V and 1 base from J, with 24 bases in between. CDR1 SGDLS and CDR2 YYNGEE come from the germline V gene. This CDR3 reads CASSTQGFRGEGSYNEQFF. CDR3 in DNA: TGTGCCAGCAGCACACAGGGTTTCAGGGGAGAAGGGTCCTACAATGAGCAGTTCTTC.

CDR3: CASSLIRGRNSGNTIYF. CDR3 nucleotide sequence: TGTGCCAGCAGCTTAATTAGGGGGCGAAACTCTGGAAACACCATATATTTT. V usage is TRBV7-2 and J usage is TRBJ1-3, with 7 bases lining up with TRBD1. Germline V gene sequence: CDR1 SGHTA, CDR2 FQGNSA. J was trimmed by 0 bases and V by 2 bases; bases with no gene match: 7. The CDR3 extends over 17 amino acids.

The table lists this clone with a count of one. This sequence joins TRBV5-4 and TRBJ1-1, with TRBD1 as a possible D gene (6 bases). Germline values: CDR1 SGHNT, CDR2 YYREEE (reference sequence). The CDR3 is 14 residues long. V lost 5 bases and J 9 bases, leaving 20 bases between the germline ends. The chain's CDR3 is CASSVGATQEKAFF. CDR3 nucleotide sequence: TGTGCCAGCAGTGTGGGGGCAACTCAAGAAAAAGCTTTCTTT. Full variable domain (missing parts from reference TRBV5-4 and TRBJ1-1): ETGVTQSPTHLIKTRGQQVTLRCSSQSGHNTVSWYQQALGQGPQFIFQYYREEENGRGNFPPRFSGLQFPNYSSELNVNALELDDSALYLCASSVGATQEKAFFGQGTRLTVV.

The rearrangement links TRBV29-1 to TRBJ1-1; the match to TRBD1 covers 7 bases. Germline lookup yields CDR1 SQVTM and CDR2 ANQGSEA. The CDR3 has 13 residues. With 3 bases clipped from V and 5 bases from J, the junction kept 6 bases outside the gene matches. CDR3 loop: CSVDSDRTTEAFF. CDR3 nucleotides: TGCAGCGTTGATTCGGACAGGACGACTGAAGCTTTCTTT.

This chain uses TRBV5-1 with TRBJ2-7; 7 nucleotides align to TRBD2. The V segment lost 0 bases and the J segment 3 bases; nucleotides outside the gene matches: 3. Per germline, CDR1 SGHRS and CDR2 YFSETQ. This CDR3 region has 14 residues. CDR3 amino acids: CASSLDGGNYEQYF. In nucleotides, the CDR3 is TGCGCCAGCAGCTTGGACGGGGGGAACTACGAGCAGTACTTC.

This chain links TRBV5-8 with TRBJ1-5, with D perhaps matching TRBD1 (5 bases). The CDR3 is 15 amino acids. Germline V lookup: CDR1 SGHTS, CDR2 YDEGEE. V lost 6 bases and J 7 bases, leaving 20 bases between the germline ends. The CDR3 here is CASTIRRQPRQPQHF. In nucleotides, the CDR3 is TGTGCCAGCACCATCAGGCGACAGCCTCGGCAGCCCCAGCATTTT.

This sequence joins TRBV6-5 and TRBJ1-5, with a tentative D call TRBD1 (5 bases). Germline values: CDR1 MNHEY, CDR2 SVGAGI. V lost 1 base and J 1 base, leaving 11 bases between the germline ends. The CDR3 totals 16 residues. The CDR3 spells CASSYLGVGSNQPQHF. The DNA for the CDR3 is TGTGCCAGCAGTTACTTAGGGGTAGGGAGCAATCAGCCCCAGCATTTT.

V is TRBV18 and J is TRBJ2-2, with TRBD1 matching 9 bases. Germline CDR1 KGHSH, CDR2 LQKENI. V was clipped by 1 base and J by 4 bases; unmatched bases: 4. The CDR3 runs 16 residues. The CDR3 sequence is CASSPRDRGSTGELFF. DNA for the CDR3: TGTGCCAGCTCACCACGCGACAGGGGGAGCACCGGGGAGCTGTTTTTT.

The V gene is TRBV5-1, the J gene TRBJ2-1; D is unresolved. This CDR3 is built from 15 residues. CDR1 and CDR2 (germline): SGHRS, YFSETQ. Trimming cost V 2 bases and J 7 bases, with 16 bases left between them. The CDR3 region has the DNA TGCGCCAGCAGCTTTGGTAGCTCGGCCACGAATGAGCAGTTCTTC. Translating it yields CASSFGSSATNEQFF.

The CDR3 DNA reads TGTGCCAGTAGTATAGCTGACTTGAACACTGAAGCTTTCTTT. Its translation is CASSIADLNTEAFF. The rearrangement links TRBV19 to TRBJ1-1; the D is unclear. The germline V and J ends were trimmed by 1 base and 0 bases, with 6 bases remaining between them. The CDR3 contains 14 residues. Per germline, CDR1 LNHDA and CDR2 SQIVND (reference sequence). The whole variable domain, filled in from reference TRBV19 and TRBJ1-1, reads DGGITQSPKYLFRKEGQNVTLSCEQNLNHDAMYWYRQDPGQGLRLIYYSQIVNDFQKGDIAEGYSVSREKKESFPLTVTSAQKNPTAFYLCASSIADLNTEAFFGQGTRLTVV.

V and J are TRBV6-1 and TRBJ1-1, with no clear D. The CDR3 spans 13 residues. V shed 4 bases and J shed 1 base, with 7 bases lying between them. Germline V lookup: CDR1 MNHNS, CDR2 SASEGT. CDR3 bases: TGTGCCAGCAGTGGGGCGGGGAACACTGAAGCTTTCTTT. Protein product: CASSGAGNTEAFF.

The gene calls are TRBV29-1 and TRBJ2-7; D remains unclear. Trimming left V 3 bases short and J 4 bases short, with 13 bases between. Germline V gives CDR1 SQVTM, CDR2 ANQGSEA. CDR3 size: 13 residues. CDR3 nucleotides: TGCAGCGTTGAGGGCAGTTTTGTTTACGAGCAGTACTTC. Translated, it gives CSVEGSFVYEQYF.

The J gene is TRBJ2-7, the V gene TRBV25-1; 8 nucleotides match TRBD1. The J segment lost 10 bases and the V segment lost 6 bases, leaving 8 bases of the junction unmatched. Germline CDR1 and CDR2: MGHDK and SYGVNS. CDR3 length: 12 residues. The CDR3 sequence is CASSPDRVPQYF. CDR3 in DNA: TGTGCCAGCAGCCCGGACAGGGTGCCCCAGTACTTC.

The rearrangement joins TRBV6-1 to TRBJ1-1; D is possibly TRBD1 (6 bases). This CDR3 has 14 residues. V gave up 4 bases and J gave up 3 bases, with 12 bases separating them. In germline, CDR1 is MNHNS, CDR2 SASEGT. CDR3 region: CASSGDIHDTEAFF. The CDR3 DNA is TGTGCCAGCAGTGGGGACATCCACGACACTGAAGCTTTCTTT.